This TCR beta chain stems from a study of cytomegalovirus exposure and HLA in healthy donors. Study conclusions and caveats: Most CMV-associated TCR beta chains appeared HLA-restricted in a later analysis. According to the study, around 160 TCR beta chains were cytomegalovirus-associated.

Germline CDR1 and CDR2: MGHDK and SYGVNS. The V gene end was trimmed by 4 bases and the J gene end by 4 bases; junction bases not matched to a gene: 2. The length of the CDR3 is 14 residues. Only a few counts were recorded for this clone. Its antigen is currently unknown. PCR was performed using 60 Vbeta and 13 Jbeta primers. Method: immunoSEQ multiplex PCR; TCRdb's copy keeps in-frame clones and lacks some. The repertoire holds over 100,000 clones, with 75% to 85% as singletons. The sequence was obtained from a woman aged 18-29 years in good health and CMV-seropositive. This chain joins TRBV25-1 and TRBJ1-5; 9 nucleotides match TRBD1. Sequencing was performed on PBMCs. CDR3 sequence (DNA): TGTGCCAGCAGTGTACAGGGGGCGAATCAGCCCCAGCATTTT. Amino acid sequence: CASSVQGANQPQHF.